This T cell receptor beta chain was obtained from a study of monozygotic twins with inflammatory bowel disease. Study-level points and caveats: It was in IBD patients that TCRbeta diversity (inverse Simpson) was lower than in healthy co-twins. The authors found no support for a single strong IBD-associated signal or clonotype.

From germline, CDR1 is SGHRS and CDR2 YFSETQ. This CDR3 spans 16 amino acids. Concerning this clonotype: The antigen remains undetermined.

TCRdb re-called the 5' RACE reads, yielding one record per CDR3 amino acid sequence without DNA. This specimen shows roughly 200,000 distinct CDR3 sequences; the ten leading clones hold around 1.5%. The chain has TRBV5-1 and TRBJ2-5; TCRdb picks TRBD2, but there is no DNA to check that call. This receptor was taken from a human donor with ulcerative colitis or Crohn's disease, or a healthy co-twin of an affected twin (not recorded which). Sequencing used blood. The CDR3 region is CASSRTSGGYQETQYF.